The clone carrying this T cell receptor beta chain was found a few times. The data were taken from a study of patients and donors after allogeneic stem cell transplantation. TCRdb re-analysed the RT-PCR reads in MiXCR, keeping a single row per CDR3 protein. Of roughly 940,000 distinct CDR3 sequences in the sample, approximately 19% were seen once. Per germline, CDR1 SQVTM and CDR2 ANQGSEA. The CDR3 sequence is 11 residues long. J lost 5 bases, V lost 7 bases, and 4 bases had no gene match. The clonotype was recovered from a human donor who was either an allogeneic HSCT recipient or a stem cell or donor lymphocyte infusion donor (not recorded which). It is not recorded whose cells these are; they may come from a transplant donor. Source material: blood, either unsorted or a sorted T cell fraction (not recorded which). The chain links TRBV29-1 to TRBJ1-1; TRBD1 matches at 7 bases. CDR3 region: CSAETGTEAFF. As DNA, the CDR3 is TGCAGCGCCGAGACAGGGACTGAAGCTTTCTTT.